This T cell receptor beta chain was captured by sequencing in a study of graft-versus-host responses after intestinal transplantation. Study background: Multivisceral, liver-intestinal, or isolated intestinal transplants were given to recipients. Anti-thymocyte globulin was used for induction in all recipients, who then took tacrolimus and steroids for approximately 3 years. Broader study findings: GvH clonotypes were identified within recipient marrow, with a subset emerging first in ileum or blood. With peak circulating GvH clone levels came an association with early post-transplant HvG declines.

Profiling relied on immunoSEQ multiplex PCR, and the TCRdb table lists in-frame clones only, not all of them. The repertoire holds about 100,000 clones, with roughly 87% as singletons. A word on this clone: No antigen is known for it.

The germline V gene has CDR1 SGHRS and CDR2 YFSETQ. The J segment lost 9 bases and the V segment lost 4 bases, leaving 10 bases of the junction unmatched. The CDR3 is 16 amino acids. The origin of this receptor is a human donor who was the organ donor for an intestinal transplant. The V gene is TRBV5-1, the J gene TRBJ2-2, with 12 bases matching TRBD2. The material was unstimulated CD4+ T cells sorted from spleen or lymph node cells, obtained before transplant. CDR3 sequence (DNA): TGCGCCAGCAGCCTAACCCCTAGCGGGGGGGCCAGGGAGCTGTTTTTT. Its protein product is CASSLTPSGGARELFF.